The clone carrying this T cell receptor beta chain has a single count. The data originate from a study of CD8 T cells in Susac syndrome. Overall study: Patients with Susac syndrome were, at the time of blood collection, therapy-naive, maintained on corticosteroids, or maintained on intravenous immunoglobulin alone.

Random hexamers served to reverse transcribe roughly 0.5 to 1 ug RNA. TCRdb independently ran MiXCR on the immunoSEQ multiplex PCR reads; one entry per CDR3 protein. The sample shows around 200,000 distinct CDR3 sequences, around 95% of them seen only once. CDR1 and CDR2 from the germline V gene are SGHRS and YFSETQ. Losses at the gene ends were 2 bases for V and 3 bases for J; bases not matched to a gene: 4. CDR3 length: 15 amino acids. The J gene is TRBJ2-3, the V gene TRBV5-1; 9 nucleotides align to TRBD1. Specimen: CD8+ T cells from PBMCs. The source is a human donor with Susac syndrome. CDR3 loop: CASSFGQGFTDTQYF. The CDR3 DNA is TGCGCCAGCAGCTTTGGACAGGGGTTTACAGATACGCAGTATTTT.